The 8 T cell receptor beta chains given below trace back to one sample, sequenced in a study of OX40 agonist ivuxolimab in advanced cancers. Library generation was performed with the immunoSEQ multiplex PCR assay. What TCRdb holds here is the immuneACCESS table cut down to in-frame rearrangements. Part of the clones is not present; checked against another copy, under half of the missing clones reflect an unresolved V gene, and the others are unexplained. In this sample the table shows 55,000 to 70,000 clones, 75% to 85% of which occur a single time. Approximately 2.4% of the sample is held by the ten biggest clonotypes. The sample consisted of CD4+ or CD8+ T cells sorted from blood, taken in a trial of the OX40 agonist ivuxolimab. The source is an adult with an advanced solid tumor such as melanoma, head and neck, liver or kidney cancer.

The sample holds a few counts of this clone. The chain couples TRBV27 to TRBJ2-5; D possibly corresponds to TRBD1 (6 bases). The CDR3 runs to 14 residues. Looked up from germline, CDR1 is MNHEY and CDR2 is SMNVEV (reference sequence). V shed 5 bases and J shed 5 bases, with 15 bases lying between them. The chain's CDR3 is CASSLRQGRETQYF. The CDR3 DNA is TGTGCCAGCAGTCTTCGGCAGGGGCGGGAGACCCAGTACTTC.

This clone was detected once. The chain uses TRBV6-1 and TRBJ2-3; no reliable D call. Trimming cost V 7 bases and J 4 bases, with 9 bases left between them. The CDR3 covers 12 residues. Germline values: CDR1 MNHNS, CDR2 SASEGT. The CDR3 DNA is TGTGCCAGCATATTATCAGCAGATACGCAGTATTTT. Encoded protein: CASILSADTQYF.

V is TRBV5-1 and J is TRBJ2-5; the match to TRBD1 covers 10 bases. In germline, CDR1 is SGHRS, CDR2 YFSETQ. CDR3 length: 16 amino acids. V was clipped by 0 bases and J by 5 bases; unmatched bases: 7. Here the CDR3 reads CASSLALGTGAETQYF. CDR3 in DNA: TGCGCCAGCAGCTTGGCCCTCGGGACAGGGGCCGAGACCCAGTACTTC.

The V gene is TRBV5-1, the J gene TRBJ2-1, with 9 bases matching TRBD2. Germline V gives CDR1 SGHRS, CDR2 YFSETQ. Germline trimming cut 2 bases from V and 3 bases from J; bases unmatched to any gene: 18. The CDR3 has 20 residues. CDR3 DNA sequence: TGCGCCAGCAGCTTTGGGCTAGCGGGGCTCCAGGGGGGGAACTACAATGAGCAGTTCTTC. Its translation: CASSFGLAGLQGGNYNEQFF.

The rearrangement links TRBV2 to TRBJ1-1; D not resolved. Trimming took off 8 bases at V and 0 bases at J, with 10 bases between the two ends. The CDR3 is 13 amino acids. Germline-derived CDR1 and CDR2 are SNHLY and FYNNEI. Here the CDR3 reads CASQVTLNTEAFF. As DNA, the CDR3 is TGTGCCAGCCAGGTCACTTTGAACACTGAAGCTTTCTTT.

This clone has just one count. This chain joins TRBV18 and TRBJ1-2; 8 bases map to TRBD1. After removal of 2 bases from V and 3 bases from J, the junction contained 5 bases not matched to a gene. The CDR3 loop spans 15 amino acids. CDR1 is KGHSH, CDR2 LQKENI, per germline. The CDR3 protein is CASSPVPGGDYGYTF. The DNA of the CDR3 is TGTGCCAGCTCACCAGTTCCAGGGGGCGACTATGGCTACACCTTC.

The J gene is TRBJ1-3, the V gene TRBV5-1, with a possible D match to TRBD1 (6 bases). The CDR3 runs to 15 residues. The germline V gene has CDR1 SGHRS and CDR2 YFSETQ. Trimming pared 0 bases from V and 4 bases from J, leaving 11 bases between. The CDR3 coding sequence is TGCGCCAGCAGCTTGGCCAACAGGGACGGAAACACCATATATTTT. The encoded protein is CASSLANRDGNTIYF.

The chain is built from TRBV23-1 and TRBJ2-4; 7 bases are a match to TRBD2. TRBV23-1 is reported as an ORF; its role is uncertain. V was clipped by 0 bases and J by 7 bases; unmatched bases: 9. This CDR3 region has 16 residues. CDR3 protein: CASSQSGRTALNIQYF. The CDR3 DNA sequence: TGCGCCAGCAGTCAATCCGGGAGGACGGCTTTGAACATTCAGTACTTC.